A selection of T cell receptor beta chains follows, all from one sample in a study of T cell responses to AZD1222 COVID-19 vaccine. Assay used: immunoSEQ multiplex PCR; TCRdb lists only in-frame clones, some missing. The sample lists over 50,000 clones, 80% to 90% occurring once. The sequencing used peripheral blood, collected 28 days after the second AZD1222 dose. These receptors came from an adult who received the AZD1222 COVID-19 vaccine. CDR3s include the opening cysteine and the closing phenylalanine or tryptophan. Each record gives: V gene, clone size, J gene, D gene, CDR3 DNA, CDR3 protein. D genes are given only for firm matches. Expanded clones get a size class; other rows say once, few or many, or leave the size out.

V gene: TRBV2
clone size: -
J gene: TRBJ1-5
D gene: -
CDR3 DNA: TGTGCCAGCAGTAGGCAGGGGCCAAATCAGCCCCAGCATTTT
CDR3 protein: CASSRQGPNQPQHF

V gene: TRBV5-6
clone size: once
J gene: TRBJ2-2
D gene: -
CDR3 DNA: TGTGCCAGCAGCTTGGCCTTGGCGGGGAGCACCGGGGAGCTGTTTTTT
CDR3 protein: CASSLALAGSTGELFF

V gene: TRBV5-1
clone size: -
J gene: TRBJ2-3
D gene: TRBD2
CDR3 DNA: TGCGCCAGCAAAATGGAGGGAGGGTTGGATACGCAGTATTTT
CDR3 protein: CASKMEGGLDTQYF

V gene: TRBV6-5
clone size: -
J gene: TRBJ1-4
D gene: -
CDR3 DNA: TGTGCCAGCACTAATTCAGGGGCGGAAAAACTGTTTTTT
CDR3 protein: CASTNSGAEKLFF

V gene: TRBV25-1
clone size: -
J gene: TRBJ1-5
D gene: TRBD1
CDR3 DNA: TGTGCCAGCAGTGATTCCACAGGGGTGGGTCAGCCCCAGCATTTT
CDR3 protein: CASSDSTGVGQPQHF

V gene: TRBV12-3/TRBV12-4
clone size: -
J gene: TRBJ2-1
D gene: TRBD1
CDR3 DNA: TGTGCCAGCAGTCCCGGACAGGGGCAGTTCTTC
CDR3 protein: CASSPGQGQFF

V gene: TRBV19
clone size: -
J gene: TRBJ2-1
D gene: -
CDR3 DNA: TGTGCCAGTAGTCCACCACAAGCATCTAGCTCCTACAATGAGCAGTTCTTC
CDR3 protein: CASSPPQASSSYNEQFF

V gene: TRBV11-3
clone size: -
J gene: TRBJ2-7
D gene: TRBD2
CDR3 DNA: TGTGCCAGCAGCTTACGGGGGGGCGGAAGGTACGAGCAGTACTTC
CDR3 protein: CASSLRGGGRYEQYF

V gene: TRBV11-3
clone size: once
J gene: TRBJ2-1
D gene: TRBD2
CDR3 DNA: TGTGCCAGCAGCTTAGAGACTAGCGCCTCCTACAATGAGCAGTTCTTC
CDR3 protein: CASSLETSASYNEQFF

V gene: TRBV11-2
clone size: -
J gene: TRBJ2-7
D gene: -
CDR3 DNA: TGTGCCAGCACCCGAGGGGCCCTGGGGGGAGGCTACTACGAGCAGTACTTC
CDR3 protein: CASTRGALGGGYYEQYF

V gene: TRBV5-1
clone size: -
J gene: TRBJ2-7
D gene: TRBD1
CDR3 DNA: TGCGCCAGCAGCTTGGAAGGGACAGGGTACAACGAGCAGTACTTC
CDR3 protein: CASSLEGTGYNEQYF

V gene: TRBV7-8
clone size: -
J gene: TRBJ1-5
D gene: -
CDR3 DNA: TGTGCCAGCAGCTTACTATCTCAGGCCGATAATCAGCCCCAGCATTTT
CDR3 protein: CASSLLSQADNQPQHF

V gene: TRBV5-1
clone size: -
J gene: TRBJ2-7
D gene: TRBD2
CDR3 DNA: TGCGCCAGCAGCTCATTAGCGGGAGGCGCCTACGAGCAGTACTTC
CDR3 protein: CASSSLAGGAYEQYF

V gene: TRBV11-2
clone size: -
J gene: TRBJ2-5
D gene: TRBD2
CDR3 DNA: TGTGCCAGCAGCTTGCTATACAGCGGGAGCGGGAAGACCCAGTACTTC
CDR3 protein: CASSLLYSGSGKTQYF